This T cell receptor beta chain was profiled in a study of regulatory T cells in long-lasting Graves disease. General study findings and limits: Rather than thyroid tissue, only peripheral blood underwent study. Limited samples may have lowered accuracy.

Described time point: persistent/refractory GD, antithyroid drugs over 5 years with positive TRAb. After RNA was extracted from PBMCs, the TCR library was made from it. The CDR3 runs to 14 residues. V shed 4 bases and J shed 1 base, with 8 bases lying between them. The V gene's germline CDR1 is SGHVS and CDR2 FQNEAQ. Construction of TCR beta libraries relied on iRepertoire HTBI primers and on Arm-PCR targeting CDR3 regions. Each CDR3 protein is one row after TCRdb ran MiXCR on the multiplex PCR reads. The repertoire holds hundreds of thousands of distinct CDR3 sequences, with roughly a fifth as singletons. This clonotype occurred a few times. Its cognate antigen is unknown.

The receptor was isolated from a female donor with Graves disease. The material was peripheral blood mononuclear cells (PBMCs), obtained when the disease was refractory, from a patient treated with antithyroid drugs. This chain links TRBV7-8 with TRBJ1-5; D gene uncertain. The CDR3 spells CASSSSDSNQPQHF. The CDR3 bases are TGTGCCAGCAGCTCGTCCGACAGCAATCAGCCCCAGCATTTT. The variable domain in full, with the rest retrieved from reference TRBV7-8 and TRBJ1-5, is GAGVSQSPRYKVAKRGQDVALRCDPISGHVSLFWYQQALGQGPEFLTYFQNEAQLDKSGLPSDRFFAERPEGSVSTLKIQRTQQEDSAVYLCASSSSDSNQPQHFGDGTRLSIL.